This T cell receptor beta chain was recovered during a study of cytomegalovirus exposure and HLA in healthy donors (dated by TCRdb to 2016 to 2017). About the full investigation: An earlier analysis of some 600 of the donors reported roughly 300 Gb of sequence data and about 120 million unique TCR beta sequences obtained from some 200 million T cells. To predict cytomegalovirus infection status, the study brought together high-throughput TCR immunosequencing, statistical association of individual TCRs with disease status, and machine learning. The number of donors typed differed by locus, with about 629-630 for A, B, C, DRB1 and DQB1, roughly 550 for DQA1, some 570 for DPA1, and some 440 for DPB1. To decide whether each TCR beta V gene segment behaved as functional or pseudogenic, an earlier analysis of nearly 600 of the donors relied on high-throughput TCR beta sequencing. Of the roughly 400 genotyped donors, 81% were placed in the genetic ancestry cluster associated with self-reported Caucasian donors. The study profiled the T cell repertoires of some 610 subjects by immunosequencing and related them to cytomegalovirus serostatus. Both class I and class II loci were covered by HLA typing, at four-digit resolution. Among a few hundred genotyped donors of the cohort, an average of about 240,000 unique TCR beta nucleotide sequences were sequenced per donor, 15% to 20% of them non-productive. Donor age, sex, ethnicity and CMV serostatus were collected together with the repertoire data. Every repertoire in the discovery cohort had been generated on one and the same sequencing platform. The later analysis used no new phenotypic data to find candidate immune exposures, relying instead on TCR beta sequences and their occurrence across donors. An early release covering just under 650 HLA-typed donors comprised approximately 300 gigabases of sequencing data and 85 million to 100 million unique TCR sequences. In a later analysis, previously published TCR beta repertoires from several hundred donors were re-analyzed and high-resolution HLA genotyping was added so that TCR occurrence patterns could be studied. The study was designed to test whether signatures of past pathogen exposure could be identified by cataloging public T cell receptors. A handful of DR-DQ haplotypes were handled as single units for association and clustering because linkage in the cohort was strong. Along with the roughly 670-subject first cohort, a separate validation cohort of some 130 different subjects was used. A later genetic analysis took genome-wide SNP genotypes for about 60% of the roughly 670 donors and used that subset as a discovery cohort.

The library was obtained by the immunoSEQ multiplex PCR assay. The multiplex PCR relied on a mix of 60 forward primers for TCR Vbeta segments and 13 reverse primers for TCR Jbeta segments. Amplification of the CDR3 region of rearranged TCR beta genes was performed with a multiplex PCR assay on genomic DNA. On the Illumina HiSeq System, the amplified TCR beta libraries were sequenced as 87-base-pair reads. The original pipeline was this. In a later analysis, tens of millions of unique TCR beta chains were counted across the 500 to 850 repertoires, and some 10 million of these chains were shared by at least two donors. Raw reads were error-corrected and collapsed into unique sequences with a nearest-neighbor algorithm that merged closely related sequences to remove PCR and sequencing errors. V, D and J gene segments were assigned by aligning CDR3 sequences to IMGT reference sequences. For a sequence to be retained, a match of at least six nucleotides to both a V gene segment and a J gene segment was required. A rearrangement was called productive if the CDR3 had no stop codons and remained in frame with V and J, and every other rearrangement was called non-productive. CDR3 was defined according to IMGT convention as the region running from the second conserved V-encoded cysteine to the conserved J-encoded phenylalanine. Sequences without an unambiguous match to a single V gene segment were excluded from the earlier analysis of 587 of the donors. An earlier analysis of under 750 of the donors called V segments functional above 56.7% productive rearrangements and segregating when the between-donor standard deviation exceeded 5%. A statistical classification framework was developed to diagnose cytomegalovirus status using the catalog of TCR beta chain sequences. In a later analysis, TCR nucleotide sequences were compared against IMGT/GENE-DB human TR gene sequences so that V and J genes could be assigned. In a later analysis, CDR3 sequences and most-parsimonious VDJ recombination scenarios were assigned using the TCRdist pipeline. In a later analysis, each TCR beta chain was defined by its CDR3 amino acid sequence together with its V-gene family, and reads without a unique V-gene family were excluded. As a way to deal with suspected cross-contamination and a sequencing artifact, a later analysis dropped roughly 600 nucleotide sequences that were highly shared and had low generation probability. A later analysis calculated a clonal expansion index for each public chain from normalized within-repertoire ranks of inferred template counts. In a later analysis, generation probabilities were computed using a VDJ recombination model fitted to out-of-frame rearrangements, and the results were checked against IGoR. In a later analysis, TCR-TCR, TCR-HLA and TCR-CMV co-occurrence was scored with hypergeometric tests, and a repertoire-size bias correction was applied to TCR pairs. False discovery rates were estimated in a later analysis by permuting HLA or CMV assignments 20 times. In a later analysis, co-occurring TCRs were grouped using DBSCAN, and TCRdist sequence similarity was added for clustering within HLA-allele-positive subsets. Co-occurrence clustering excluded repertoires with fewer than 30,000 or more than 120,000 public chains, plus five with anomalous nucleotide sharing. The immuneACCESS repertoire file appears here via TCRdb, limited to in-frame rearrangements. These files lack a portion of the clones; in checked studies, under half of the deficit traces to unresolved V genes, and the cause of the others is not known. The DNA gave D and trimming, while V, J and clone size come from that table. Here the sample has about 160,000 clones; about 60% occur a single time. Around 7.1% of the sample belongs to the ten largest clones.

This clone appeared a few times. Its antigen has not been determined. No base qualities exist here, and no much larger clone lies one base off it. General findings and caveats noted by the study authors: A later genetic analysis reported fewer N-insertions in productive TCRs among donors in an Asian-associated ancestry cluster than the roughly 650-donor mean. Seventeen rarely observed V segments, including chromosome 9 orphons, were excluded from the earlier analysis of several hundred of the donors because counts were too low. In a later analysis, TCR association rates were found to vary across HLA loci, with the most associated TCRs seen for DRB1 alleles and the fewest for HLA-C alleles. Presence/absence analyses assumed roughly uniform sequencing depth across donors, an assumption that may not hold. Because some donors lacked HLA typing at each locus, the association tests relied only on the typed subset. A total of 164 TCR beta chains were listed by the study as associated with cytomegalovirus. The 87-base-pair reads could not distinguish some IMGT-functional V segments, including TRBV6-2 and TRBV6-3, so those segments were excluded. It was suggested by the authors that the approach could potentially be generalized to other disease states and immunological phenotypes. While some public TCRs were present in many individuals, most TCR sequences turned up only very rarely across donors. An association between a missense DCLRE1C variant and V-gene and J-gene trimming of TCR beta chains was found in a later genetic analysis and replicated in an independent cohort. In a later analysis, HLA-associated TCR beta chains were found to be more clonally expanded and to have lower generation probabilities than equally common non-associated chains. In vitro tests confirmed that a few of the cytomegalovirus-associated TCR beta chains recognize cytomegalovirus antigens. A cluster of highly shared sequence variants was judged likely to be a technical artifact of the sequencing pipeline. In an earlier analysis of approximately 600 of the donors, most TCR beta V segments were observed in productive rearrangements about 90% or about 30% of the time, broadly matching IMGT annotations. Specific HLA alleles were associated with roughly 16,000 TCR beta sequences at a false discovery rate of 0.05 in a later analysis. Only TCR beta chains were sequenced in this cohort, and the absence of alpha or paired-chain data limited detectable features. A later analysis found that most CMV-associated TCR beta chains appeared HLA-restricted, with HLA associations seemingly driven largely by CMV exposure. When HLA alleles, especially DR and DQ, strongly co-occurred, TCR associations were difficult to assign to individual alleles. Linkage disequilibrium might explain the correlated functional status among segregating V segments, but an unknown experimental factor could not be ruled out. A further reported finding was that TCR beta sequences accurately predicted the HLA-A and HLA-B alleles for most subjects in the first cohort. A later analysis reported that several top co-occurrence clusters appeared linked to parvovirus B19, influenza, CMV and Epstein-Barr virus. The only immune exposure information available for the cohort was CMV serostatus. The classifier was reported to diagnose cytomegalovirus status with high specificity and sensitivity in both the original and validation cohorts.

The germline V gene supplies CDR1 ENHRY and CDR2 SYGVKD. After removal of 11 bases from V and 2 bases from J, the junction retains 5 bases not matched to a gene. The CDR3 runs 12 amino acids, cysteine and phenylalanine included. Kept here is only the CDR3 DNA, which spans 36 bases and is read in frame from base 1. The cohort consisted of 650 to 700 healthy bone marrow donors. At the time of sampling, all cohort members were nominally healthy, though unrecorded immune exposures were likely present. The donor tested CMV seropositive, placing the donor among the 250 to 300 seropositive members of the cohort. Each donor provided a peripheral blood sample, and peripheral blood mononuclear cells were used for TCR beta sequencing. The Qiagen DNeasy Blood Extraction Kit was used to extract genomic DNA from the blood cell samples.

The TCR was taken from an older woman in good health and CMV-seropositive. Source material: PBMCs. The sequence joins TRBV10-3 to TRBJ2-5; TRBD2 matches 7 bases in the middle. The DNA sequence is TGTGCCGGTGGGGGGGGACAAGAGACCCAGTACTTC. Its protein is CAGGGGQETQYF.